A selection of T cell receptor beta chains follows, all from one sample in a study of beta chain features in type 1 diabetes. Generated by immunoSEQ multiplex PCR, the TCRdb table keeps only in-frame clones and is missing some. Here the sample spans 600,000 or so clones, roughly an eighth being singletons. The sample taken for sequencing was naive CD4+ T cells from blood. These receptors were obtained from a man aged 25-45 years with type 1 diabetes. Each CDR3 is given with its conserved first and last residue. D genes are given only for firm matches. Some rows mark clone size as missing; the rest say once, few, many or name a class of expanded clone.

TRBJ2-5 | few | 15 | - | TRBV7-2 | TGTGCCAGCAGTACTACCGGGACCGCCCACGGGACCCAGTACTTC | CASSTTGTAHGTQYF
TRBJ2-2 | - | 16 | - | TRBV7-3 | TGTGCCAGCAGCTCTGTGGGATCCACGAACACCGGGGAGCTGTTTTTT | CASSSVGSTNTGELFF
TRBJ2-5 | - | 17 | - | TRBV14 | TGTGCCAGCAGCCAAGATCGGGGCTTAGCCGGTGGGGGGACCCAGTACTTC | CASSQDRGLAGGGTQYF
TRBJ2-3 | - | 14 | TRBD1 | TRBV19 | TGTGCCAGTAGTATGGGACAGGGAGGAGATACGCAGTATTTT | CASSMGQGGDTQYF
TRBJ1-1 | - | 15 | - | TRBV7-2 | TGTGCCAGCAGCTCCTACTGGGGGGCTGACACTGAAGCTTTCTTT | CASSSYWGADTEAFF
TRBJ1-5 | few | 16 | - | TRBV30 | TGTGCCTGGAGTCACTCCGGGACTCATAGCAATCAGCCCCAGCATTTT | CAWSHSGTHSNQPQHF
TRBJ2-1 | - | 14 | - | TRBV18 | TGTGCCAGCTCCTCGTCGCACGGGTACAATGAGCAGTTCTTC | CASSSSHGYNEQFF
TRBJ2-3 | few | 16 | - | TRBV9 | TGTGCCAGCAGCGGACGGACCCGAGCTAGCACAGATACGCAGTATTTT | CASSGRTRASTDTQYF
TRBJ1-3 | - | 14 | - | TRBV28 | TGTGCCAGCAGTTCTGGGGGTTCTGGAAACACCATATATTTT | CASSSGGSGNTIYF
TRBJ2-1 | - | 20 | TRBD2 | TRBV23-1 | TGCGCCAGCAGTCAACCCACCGGGACTAGCGAAATATTTTCCTACAATGAGCAGTTCTTC | CASSQPTGTSEIFSYNEQFF
TRBJ2-4 | - | 12 | - | TRBV6-5 | TGTGCCAGCGGGGTATCCAAAAACATTCAGTACTTC | CASGVSKNIQYF
TRBJ2-5 | - | 15 | TRBD2 | TRBV4-3 | TGCGCCAGCAGTCCTGGGACTAGCGGTCTAGAGACCCAGTACTTC | CASSPGTSGLETQYF
TRBJ2-3 | few | 15 | TRBD2 | TRBV18 | TGTGCCAGCTCACCCCTAGCGGAGGCCACAGATACGCAGTATTTT | CASSPLAEATDTQYF
TRBJ1-6 | - | 16 | - | TRBV27 | TGTGCCAGCAGTGGGGGAGGGGGACCCTATAATTCACCCCTCCACTTT | CASSGGGGPYNSPLHF
TRBJ1-2 | few | 13 | - | TRBV5-4 | TGTGCCAGCAGCTTGGACGTTAACTATGGCTACACCTTC | CASSLDVNYGYTF
TRBJ1-2 | - | 15 | - | TRBV4-1 | TGCGCCAGCAGCCAAGAGGGAGCTTCTAACTATGGCTACACCTTC | CASSQEGASNYGYTF
TRBJ2-1 | - | 11 | TRBD2 | TRBV7-2 | TGTGCCAGCAGCCCGGGACTAGTACCGTTCTTC | CASSPGLVPFF
TRBJ2-3 | - | 14 | TRBD1 | TRBV10-3 | TGTGCCATCAGGACAGGGGGCGAGTCAGATACGCAGTATTTT | CAIRTGGESDTQYF
TRBJ2-7 | - | 14 | TRBD1 | TRBV7-9 | TGTGCCAGCAGTAACCGGGACAGGGGCAACGAGCAGTACTTC | CASSNRDRGNEQYF
TRBJ1-3 | few | 13 | - | TRBV30 | TGTGCCTGGTTACCCAGCGGAGGAAACACCATATATTTT | CAWLPSGGNTIYF
TRBJ2-3 | - | 15 | TRBD2 | TRBV7-2 | TGTGCCAGCATCCTGACTAGCGGGGACACAGATACGCAGTATTTT | CASILTSGDTDTQYF
TRBJ2-3 | - | 17 | TRBD2 | TRBV4-3 | TGCGCCAGCAGCCAAGACCCTCTAGCGGGGGACGGGGATACGCAGTATTTT | CASSQDPLAGDGDTQYF
TRBJ2-2 | - | 15 | - | TRBV4-3 | TGCGCCAGCAGCCTCGGGACACCGAACACCGGGGAGCTGTTTTTT | CASSLGTPNTGELFF
TRBJ1-5 | - | 13 | TRBD1 | TRBV29-1 | TGCAGCGTTACTACAGGGGTCAATCAGCCCCAGCATTTT | CSVTTGVNQPQHF
TRBJ1-2 | - | 14 | TRBD1 | TRBV7-9 | TGTGCCAGCAGCGCGACAGGGGTTAACTATGGCTACACCTTC | CASSATGVNYGYTF
TRBJ1-4 | few | 12 | - | TRBV6-5 | TGTGCCAGCAGCTCCGGGACCGCGGCCCTGTTTTTT | CASSSGTAALFF
TRBJ1-3 | once | 17 | - | TRBV4-2 | TGTGCCAGCAGCCAAGATTTGCTGGGTAATTCTGGAAACACCATATATTTT | CASSQDLLGNSGNTIYF
TRBJ1-1 | - | 13 | TRBD1 | TRBV7-6 | TGTGCCAGCAGCTCCCAGGGGGCCACTGAAGCTTTCTTT | CASSSQGATEAFF
TRBJ2-2 | few | 17 | - | TRBV9 | TGTGCCAGCAGCGTAGGGGTGGGGGCGCGGGACACCGGGGAGCTGTTTTTT | CASSVGVGARDTGELFF
TRBJ2-3 | few | 15 | TRBD1 | TRBV7-2 | TGTGCCAGCAGGGGACAGGGGATTAGCACAGATACGCAGTATTTT | CASRGQGISTDTQYF
TRBJ2-5 | - | 15 | TRBD2 | TRBV6-5 | TGTGCCAGCAGTTACGAGGTAGCGGGGCGGGAGACCCAGTACTTC | CASSYEVAGRETQYF
TRBJ1-1 | few | 15 | - | TRBV7-9 | TGTGCCAGCAGCCCCTTTGGAGGGGGAGTTACTGAAGCTTTCTTT | CASSPFGGGVTEAFF
TRBJ1-4 | - | 15 | TRBD1 | TRBV18 | TGTGCCAGCTCAGCCGGGACAGGGGGCCAGGAAAAACTGTTTTTT | CASSAGTGGQEKLFF
TRBJ2-5 | few | 14 | - | TRBV7-7 | TGTGCTAGCAGCTTAGCGGTCAGTCAAGAGACCCAGTACTTC | CASSLAVSQETQYF